The 29 T cell receptor beta chains given below trace back to one sample, sequenced in a study of response to subunit inactivated influenza vaccine. Each CDR3 protein is one row after TCRdb ran MiXCR on the RT-PCR reads. The table records under 500,000 distinct CDR3 sequences, approximately 10% of them present only once. The material sequenced was PBMCs from blood, taken more than 35 days after vaccination. All receptors derive from a man aged 45-65 years who received an inactivated influenza vaccine.

The chain has TRBV29-1 and TRBJ2-2; D possibly corresponds to TRBD1 (6 bases). The germline V gene encodes CDR1 SQVTM and CDR2 ANQGSEA. The CDR3 is made up of 12 amino acids. V shed 5 bases and J shed 7 bases, with 11 bases lying between them. Here the CDR3 reads CSVFKGDGELFF. CDR3 sequence (DNA): TGCAGCGTTTTCAAGGGGGACGGGGAGCTGTTTTTT.

The chain recombines TRBV5-1 with TRBJ2-5; 10 bases align to TRBD2. This CDR3 comprises 14 residues. The trim removed 5 bases at V and 5 bases at J, leaving 6 bases unmatched. Germline-derived CDR1 and CDR2 are SGHRS and YFSETQ. This CDR3 is CASRASGSGETQYF. Here the CDR3 DNA reads TGCGCCAGCAGAGCTAGCGGGAGCGGGGAGACCCAGTACTTC.

This clonotype was found many times. The chain has TRBV20-1 and TRBJ2-7, with TRBD2 matching over 14 bases. Trimming cost V 0 bases and J 3 bases; bases outside gene matches: 1. Germline CDR1 reads DFQATT; CDR2 reads SNEGSKA (reference sequence). CDR3 length: 15 amino acids. For the CDR3, the DNA is TGCAGTGCTAGAGAGGGACTAGCGGGAGACTACGAGCAGTACTTC. This translates into CSAREGLAGDYEQYF.

This clonotype was seen ten or more times. J is TRBJ2-1 and V is TRBV12-3 or TRBV12-4, with TRBD2 matching 9 bases. Unmatched junction bases numbered 10, after V lost 7 bases and J lost 9 bases. The CDR3 is 14 amino acids. The CDR3 is CASTTAGGPGEQFF. As DNA, the CDR3 is TGTGCCAGCACCACTGCGGGAGGGCCAGGTGAGCAGTTCTTC.

This clonotype came up a few times. CDR3 DNA sequence: TGCAGTGCTGCCGGGGCATATATTGCAGATACGCAGTATTTT. Translated, it gives CSAAGAYIADTQYF. V gene TRBV20-1 combines with J gene TRBJ2-3; the D call may be TRBD1 or TRBD2 (5 bases each). The ends were cut back, 5 bases at V and 4 bases at J, with 16 bases in the middle. The CDR3 sequence is 14 residues long. Germline V gives CDR1 DFQATT, CDR2 SNEGSKA (reference sequence).

The CDR3 bases are TGTGCCATCAGGAGCCGGGAGAGCTCCTACGAGCAGTACTTC. Its protein product is CAIRSRESSYEQYF. The V and J genes are TRBV10-3 and TRBJ2-7; a weak D match, TRBD2 (6 bases). CDR3 size: 14 residues. Germline V gene lookup returns CDR1 ENHRY and CDR2 SYGVKD. The V and J ends lost 6 bases and 0 bases respectively, with 12 bases between them.

V usage is TRBV7-9 and J usage is TRBJ2-7, with 11 nucleotides matching TRBD2. The CDR3 has 15 amino acids. Germline CDR1 reads SEHNR; CDR2 reads FQNEAQ (reference sequence). Trimming cost V 6 bases and J 2 bases; bases outside gene matches: 6. In DNA, the CDR3 is TGTGCCAGCAGACGACTAGCGGGATCCCCCTACGAGCAGTACTTC. As protein: CASRRLAGSPYEQYF.

At least ten counts were recorded for this clonotype. V and J are TRBV29-1 and TRBJ2-5; 7 bases fit TRBD2. The CDR3 runs 15 residues. With V trimmed by 4 bases and J by 4 bases, 12 bases remained unmatched. Germline V gene data show CDR1 as SQVTM and CDR2 as ANQGSEA. This CDR3 is CSVGQGLGLGETQYF. CDR3 bases: TGCAGCGTTGGCCAAGGACTAGGTTTAGGAGAGACCCAGTACTTC.

This clonotype was seen many times. The DNA for the CDR3 is TGCGCCAGCAGCTTCAGCCTGGACAGGCCATCCTACGAGCAGTACTTC. It translates to CASSFSLDRPSYEQYF. V is TRBV5-1 and J is TRBJ2-7; 7 bases fit TRBD1. The V segment lost 2 bases and the J segment 1 base; nucleotides outside the gene matches: 9. The CDR3 is 16 amino acids. CDR1 and CDR2 (germline): SGHRS, YFSETQ.

The rearrangement joins TRBV19 to TRBJ2-7; 9 bases match TRBD1. Germline V gene sequence: CDR1 LNHDA, CDR2 SQIVND (reference sequence). The CDR3 is 15 amino acids. V shed 5 bases, J shed 2 bases, and the junction held 7 bases outside the gene matches. The CDR3 DNA reads as TGTGCCAGTAGTGCCTCGGGACAGGGAACCTACGAGCAGTACTTC. Encoded protein: CASSASGQGTYEQYF.

This clonotype was counted many times. The chain combines TRBV25-1 with TRBJ1-1, with D possibly TRBD1 on 6 matching bases. V gave up 4 bases and J gave up 1 base, with 7 bases separating them. The CDR3 has 13 amino acids. Germline assignment: CDR1 MGHDK and CDR2 SYGVNS. This chain's CDR3 is CASSATGNTEAFF. DNA of the CDR3: TGTGCCAGCAGTGCGACAGGGAACACTGAAGCTTTCTTT.

In its sample, this clonotype was seen many times. This rearrangement joins TRBV5-1 to TRBJ2-1; no clear D gene. Between the trimmed V and J ends, which lost 3 bases and 0 bases, there was a span of 10 bases. CDR3 length: 15 amino acids. Looked up from germline, CDR1 is SGHRS and CDR2 is YFSETQ. This chain's CDR3 is CASSSVVGSYNEQFF. The CDR3 region has the DNA TGCGCCAGCAGCTCCGTGGTAGGCTCCTACAATGAGCAGTTCTTC. Supplemented by reference TRBV5-1 and TRBJ2-1, the full variable domain reads KAGVTQTPRYLIKTRGQQVTLSCSPISGHRSVSWYQQTPGQGLQFLFEYFSETQRNKGNFPGRFSGRQFSNSRSEMNVSTLELGDSALYLCASSSVVGSYNEQFFGPGTRLTVL.

This clonotype was detected only once. The chain joins TRBV5-1 to TRBJ2-5, with D hard to call. V shed 0 bases and J shed 2 bases, with 11 bases lying between them. Germline lookup yields CDR1 SGHRS and CDR2 YFSETQ. The CDR3 has 15 amino acids. In DNA, the CDR3 is TGCGCCAGCAGCTTGGCCGGGTATTATCAAGAGACCCAGTACTTC. It translates to CASSLAGYYQETQYF.

This clonotype turned up a few times. The gene calls are TRBV6-5 and TRBJ1-1; a weak D match, TRBD1 (5 bases). Germline V gene data show CDR1 as MNHEY and CDR2 as SVGAGI. Trimming removed 2 bases at V and 4 bases at J, with 11 bases between. The CDR3 runs 14 residues. In nucleotides, the CDR3 is TGTGCCAGCAGTTACGAGGGGAAGAGCACTGAAGCTTTCTTT. It translates to CASSYEGKSTEAFF.

Here the CDR3 reads CASSLPRDRLYEQYF. The CDR3 DNA sequence: TGTGCCAGCAGTTTACCCAGGGACAGACTTTACGAGCAGTACTTC. This chain connects TRBV6-2 or TRBV6-3 to TRBJ2-7, with TRBD1 matching 7 bases. The V gene's germline CDR1 is MNHEY and CDR2 SVGEGT. The CDR3 contains 15 residues. The trim removed 4 bases at V and 4 bases at J, leaving 10 bases unmatched.

This clonotype was recorded a few times. The V call is TRBV10-3, the J call TRBJ2-1, with D unresolved. CDR3 length: 17 residues. Germline CDR1 is ENHRY and CDR2 is SYGVKD. The V end lost 0 bases, the J end lost 2 bases, and 14 bases lay between the germline ends. The CDR3 loop is CAISESEISPTYNEQFF. As DNA, the CDR3 is TGTGCCATCAGTGAGTCCGAGATCAGCCCAACCTACAATGAGCAGTTCTTC.

V and J are TRBV24-1 and TRBJ2-5; D could derive from TRBD1 or TRBD2 (5 bases each). V dropped 7 bases and J dropped 1 base, with 12 bases sitting between them. This CDR3 spans 14 amino acids. The germline V gene encodes CDR1 KGHDR and CDR2 SFDVKD. CDR3 protein: CATSGRGPQETQYF. CDR3 nucleotide sequence: TGTGCCACCAGCGGTAGGGGACCCCAAGAGACCCAGTACTTC.

The chain recombines TRBV12-3 or TRBV12-4 with TRBJ1-1; D gene unclear. This CDR3 has 13 residues. V was trimmed by 8 bases and J by 6 bases, leaving 16 bases between them. Written as DNA, the CDR3 is TGTGCCAGCCTTGGATTCAACACTGCTGAAGCTTTCTTT. It encodes CASLGFNTAEAFF.

This clonotype was counted many times. The V gene is TRBV5-6, the J gene TRBJ2-1, with 7 bases matching TRBD2. Unmatched junction bases numbered 5, after V lost 5 bases and J lost 6 bases. CDR3 length equals 13 residues. Germline V gene lookup returns CDR1 SGHDT and CDR2 YYEEEE. CDR3 residues: CASSVAGLNEQFF. The CDR3 nucleotides read TGTGCCAGCAGTGTAGCGGGCCTCAATGAGCAGTTCTTC.

This clonotype was observed a few times. The rearrangement joins TRBV12-3 or TRBV12-4 to TRBJ1-2; the D gene is possibly TRBD1 (6 bases). Trimming stripped 1 base from V and 7 bases from J, with 10 bases between. The CDR3 has 13 residues. CDR3 loop: CASSLVRGAGYTF. Written as DNA, the CDR3 is TGTGCCAGCAGTTTAGTTCGGGGGGCTGGCTACACCTTC.

This clonotype was picked up a small number of times. V and J are TRBV4-3 and TRBJ2-3; possible D gene TRBD1, 5 bases. The CDR3 length is 14 residues. The V and J ends lost 0 bases and 10 bases respectively, with 14 bases between them. Germline V lookup: CDR1 LGHNA, CDR2 YSLEER. The CDR3 loop reads CASSQEAGIIPQYF. CDR3 nucleotide sequence: TGCGCCAGCAGCCAAGAGGCAGGGATTATCCCGCAGTATTTT.

This clonotype was picked up a small number of times. The chain uses TRBV27 and TRBJ1-6; perhaps TRBD1 as D (5 bases). The germline CDR1 and CDR2 sequences are MNHEY and SMNVEV (reference sequence). The V end lost 6 bases, the J end lost 7 bases, and 10 bases lay between the germline ends. There are 13 residues in the CDR3. As DNA, the CDR3 is TGTGCCAGCAGAGGGGCGGGGAATTCACCCCTCCACTTT. It encodes CASRGAGNSPLHF.

The chain employs TRBV7-9 and TRBJ1-2, with a tentative D call TRBD1 (5 bases). This CDR3 comprises 14 residues. V was clipped by 0 bases and J by 5 bases, with 10 bases between them. In germline, CDR1 is SEHNR, CDR2 FQNEAQ (reference sequence). The CDR3: CASSLAQGPYGYTF. CDR3 bases: TGTGCCAGCAGCTTAGCGCAGGGCCCGTATGGCTACACCTTC.

This clonotype has only a few counts. V and J are TRBV5-5 and TRBJ1-3, with D maybe TRBD1 (5 bases). Per germline, CDR1 SGHKS and CDR2 YYEKEE (reference sequence). This CDR3 is 14 amino acids long. The V end lost 4 bases, the J end lost 7 bases, and 15 bases lay between the germline ends. CDR3 DNA: TGTGCCAGCAGCCCGGTGGGGGTTGGCAACACCATATATTTT. Its translation is CASSPVGVGNTIYF.

In this sample, this clonotype turned up a few times. V usage is TRBV7-3 and J usage is TRBJ1-1; 7 nucleotides align to TRBD1. J was trimmed by 5 bases and V by 5 bases; bases with no gene match: 5. The germline gives CDR1 SGHTA, CDR2 FQGTGA. The CDR3 consists of 13 residues. The CDR3 is CASSHDRDTEAFF. CDR3 nucleotides: TGTGCCAGCAGCCATGACAGGGATACTGAAGCTTTCTTT.

The sample holds many counts of this clonotype. The chain uses TRBV5-1 and TRBJ1-5; D perhaps matches TRBD1 (6 bases). CDR1 is SGHRS, CDR2 YFSETQ, per germline. The V and J ends lost 5 bases and 5 bases respectively, with 11 bases between them. The CDR3 spans 13 residues. The CDR3 reads CASSLGGDQPQHF. CDR3 bases: TGCGCCAGCAGTTTAGGGGGGGATCAGCCCCAGCATTTT. The full variable domain, with the rest looked up from reference TRBV5-1 and TRBJ1-5, is KAGVTQTPRYLIKTRGQQVTLSCSPISGHRSVSWYQQTPGQGLQFLFEYFSETQRNKGNFPGRFSGRQFSNSRSEMNVSTLELGDSALYLCASSLGGDQPQHFGDGTRLSIL.

This clonotype was counted at least ten times. The genes are TRBV5-1 and TRBJ2-7, with 7 nucleotides matching TRBD2. Germline lookup yields CDR1 SGHRS and CDR2 YFSETQ. CDR3 length: 12 residues. V gave up 7 bases and J gave up 0 bases; unmatched junction bases: 1. CDR3 in DNA: TGCGCCAGCGGGAGGGACTCCTACGAGCAGTACTTC. Encoded protein: CASGRDSYEQYF.

This clonotype was picked up many times. For the CDR3, the DNA is TGTGCCAGCAGCTTTGACCTAGCGGGAGGATCCTACAATGAGCAGTTCTTC. This gives the protein CASSFDLAGGSYNEQFF. The chain is built from TRBV11-2 and TRBJ2-1; 11 bases are a match to TRBD2. CDR3 length: 17 residues. The V and J ends lost 3 bases and 1 base, in that order; junction bases with no gene match: 5. Germline V gives CDR1 SGHAT, CDR2 FQNNGV.

The V call is TRBV7-2, the J call TRBJ1-5, with unresolved D. V was pared by 3 bases and J by 5 bases, with 8 bases between. The CDR3 length is 13 residues. The germline V gene has CDR1 SGHTA and CDR2 FQGNSA. The CDR3: CASSFLDYQPQHF. The CDR3 nucleotides are TGTGCCAGCAGCTTCTTGGACTATCAGCCCCAGCATTTT. The whole variable domain, remainder taken from reference TRBV7-2 and TRBJ1-5, is GAGVSQSPSNKVTEKGKDVELRCDPISGHTALYWYRQSLGQGLEFLIYFQGNSAPDKSGLPSDRFSAERTGGSVSTLTIQRTQQEDSAVYLCASSFLDYQPQHFGDGTRLSIL.